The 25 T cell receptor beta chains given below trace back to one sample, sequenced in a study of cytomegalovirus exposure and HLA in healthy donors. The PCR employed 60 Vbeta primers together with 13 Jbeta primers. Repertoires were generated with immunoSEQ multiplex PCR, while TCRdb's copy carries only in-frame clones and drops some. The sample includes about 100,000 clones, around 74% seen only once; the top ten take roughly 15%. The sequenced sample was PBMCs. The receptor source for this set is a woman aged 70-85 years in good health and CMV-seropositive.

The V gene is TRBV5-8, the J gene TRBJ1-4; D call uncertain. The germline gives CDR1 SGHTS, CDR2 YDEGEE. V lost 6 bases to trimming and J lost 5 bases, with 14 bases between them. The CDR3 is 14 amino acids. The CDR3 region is CASTRDTSNEKLFF. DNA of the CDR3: TGTGCCAGCACCAGAGACACCAGCAATGAAAAACTGTTTTTT.

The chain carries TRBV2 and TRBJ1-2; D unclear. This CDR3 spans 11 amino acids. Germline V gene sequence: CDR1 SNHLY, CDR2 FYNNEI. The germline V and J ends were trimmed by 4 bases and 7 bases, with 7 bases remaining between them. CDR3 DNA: TGTGCCAGCAGTGTAGTTAGTGGCTACACCTTC. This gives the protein CASSVVSGYTF.

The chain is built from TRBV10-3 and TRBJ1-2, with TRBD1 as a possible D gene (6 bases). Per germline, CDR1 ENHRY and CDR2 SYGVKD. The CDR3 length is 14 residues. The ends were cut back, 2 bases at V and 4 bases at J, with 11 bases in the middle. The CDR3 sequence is CAISENREGYGYTF. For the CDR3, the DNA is TGTGCCATCAGTGAGAACAGGGAGGGCTATGGCTACACCTTC.

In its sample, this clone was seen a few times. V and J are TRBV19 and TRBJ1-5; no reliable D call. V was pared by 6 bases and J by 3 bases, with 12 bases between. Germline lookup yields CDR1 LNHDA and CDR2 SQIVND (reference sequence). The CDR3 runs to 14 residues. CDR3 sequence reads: CASRRVGLNQPQHF. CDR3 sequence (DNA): TGTGCCAGTAGGAGGGTTGGCCTCAATCAGCCCCAGCATTTT.

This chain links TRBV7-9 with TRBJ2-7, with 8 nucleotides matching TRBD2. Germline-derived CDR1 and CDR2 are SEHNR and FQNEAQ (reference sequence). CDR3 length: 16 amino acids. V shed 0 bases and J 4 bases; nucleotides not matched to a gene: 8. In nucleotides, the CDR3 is TGTGCCAGCAGCTTAGCGGGATCGGGGGGGACTTACGAGCAGTACTTC. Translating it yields CASSLAGSGGTYEQYF. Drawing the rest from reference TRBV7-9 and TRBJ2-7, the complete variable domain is DTGVSQNPRHKITKRGQNVTFRCDPISEHNRLYWYRQTLGQGPEFLTYFQNEAQLEKSRLLSDRFSAERPKGSFSTLEIQRTEQGDSAMYLCASSLAGSGGTYEQYFGPGTRLTVT.

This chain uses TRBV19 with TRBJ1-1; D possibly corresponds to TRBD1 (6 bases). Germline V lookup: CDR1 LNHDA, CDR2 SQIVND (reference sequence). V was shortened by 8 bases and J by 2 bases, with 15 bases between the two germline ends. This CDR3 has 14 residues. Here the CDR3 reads CASGTGHINTEAFF. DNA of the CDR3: TGTGCCAGTGGAACGGGACACATAAACACTGAAGCTTTCTTT.

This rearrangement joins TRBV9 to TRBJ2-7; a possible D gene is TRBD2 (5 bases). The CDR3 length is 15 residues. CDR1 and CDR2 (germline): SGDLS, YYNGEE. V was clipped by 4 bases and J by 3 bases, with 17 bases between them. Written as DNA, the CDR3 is TGTGCCAGCAGCCCACATTTGGCGGGTCACTACGAGCAGTACTTC. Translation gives CASSPHLAGHYEQYF.

The CDR3 nucleotides are TGTGCCAGTAGTTTCGCCGGGGTGGCGGAGGAGCTGTTTTTT. Encoded protein: CASSFAGVAEELFF. The chain recombines TRBV19 with TRBJ2-2, with TRBD2 as a possible D gene (5 bases). V was pared by 5 bases and J by 10 bases, with 17 bases between. The germline V gene has CDR1 LNHDA and CDR2 SQIVND (reference sequence). This CDR3 has 14 amino acids.

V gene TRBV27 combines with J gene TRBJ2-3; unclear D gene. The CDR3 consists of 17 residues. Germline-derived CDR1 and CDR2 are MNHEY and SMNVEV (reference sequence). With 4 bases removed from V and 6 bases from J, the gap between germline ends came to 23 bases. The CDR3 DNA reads TGTGCCAGCAGTTCACCCGCTCGCTCGAACCCTAGGGATACGCAGTATTTT. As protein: CASSSPARSNPRDTQYF.

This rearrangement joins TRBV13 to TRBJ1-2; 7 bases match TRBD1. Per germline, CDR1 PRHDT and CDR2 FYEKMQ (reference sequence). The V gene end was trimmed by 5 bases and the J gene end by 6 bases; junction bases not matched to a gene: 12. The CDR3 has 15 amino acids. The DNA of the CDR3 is TGTGCCAGCAGCACCCGGACAGGAAGGTCGGATGGCTACACCTTC. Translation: CASSTRTGRSDGYTF.

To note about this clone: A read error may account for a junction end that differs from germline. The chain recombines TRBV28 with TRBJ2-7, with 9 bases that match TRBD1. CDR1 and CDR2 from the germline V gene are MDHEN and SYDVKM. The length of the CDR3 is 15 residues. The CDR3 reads CASGLWDRDAYEQYF. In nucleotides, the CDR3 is TGTGCCAGCGGTTTATGGGACAGGGATGCCTACGAGCAGTACTTC.

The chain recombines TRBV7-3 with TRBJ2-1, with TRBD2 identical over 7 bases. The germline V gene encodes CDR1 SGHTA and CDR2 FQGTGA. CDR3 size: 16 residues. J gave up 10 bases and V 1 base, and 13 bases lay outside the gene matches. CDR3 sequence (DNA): TGTGCCAGCAGCTTAATGGGTGCGGGAGCGGCAGAGGAGCAGTTCTTC. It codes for CASSLMGAGAAEEQFF.

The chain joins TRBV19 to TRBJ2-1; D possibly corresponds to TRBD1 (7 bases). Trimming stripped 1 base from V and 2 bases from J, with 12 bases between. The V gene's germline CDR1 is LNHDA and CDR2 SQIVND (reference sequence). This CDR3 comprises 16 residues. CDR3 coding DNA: TGTGCCAGTAGTATAGGGGGCAGGGGGGCCTACAATGAGCAGTTCTTC. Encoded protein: CASSIGGRGAYNEQFF.

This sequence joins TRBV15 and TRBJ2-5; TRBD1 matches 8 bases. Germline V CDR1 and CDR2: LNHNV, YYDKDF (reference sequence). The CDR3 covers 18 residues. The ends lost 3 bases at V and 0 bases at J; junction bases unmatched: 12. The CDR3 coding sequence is TGTGCCACCAGCAGTAGCCTGGGGACAGGAAAGTACCAAGAGACCCAGTACTTC. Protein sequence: CATSSSLGTGKYQETQYF.

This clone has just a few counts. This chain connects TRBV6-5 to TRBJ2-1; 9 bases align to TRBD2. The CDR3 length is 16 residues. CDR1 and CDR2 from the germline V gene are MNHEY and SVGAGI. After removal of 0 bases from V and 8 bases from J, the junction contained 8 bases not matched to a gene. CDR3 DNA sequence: TGTGCCAGCAGTTACTCTTTCGGACTAGCGTACGATGAGCAGTTCTTC. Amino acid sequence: CASSYSFGLAYDEQFF.

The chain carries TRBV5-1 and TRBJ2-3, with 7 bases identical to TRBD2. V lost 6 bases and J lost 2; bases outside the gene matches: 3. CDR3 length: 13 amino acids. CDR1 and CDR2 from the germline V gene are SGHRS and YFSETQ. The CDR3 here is CASKLADTDTQYF. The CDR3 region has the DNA TGCGCCAGCAAGCTAGCGGACACAGATACGCAGTATTTT.

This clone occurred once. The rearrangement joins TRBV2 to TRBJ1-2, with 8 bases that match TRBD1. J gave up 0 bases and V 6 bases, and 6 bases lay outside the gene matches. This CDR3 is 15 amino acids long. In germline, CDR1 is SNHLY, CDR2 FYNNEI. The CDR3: CASRDNRGTNYGYTF. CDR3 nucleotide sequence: TGTGCCAGCAGGGACAACAGGGGGACTAACTATGGCTACACCTTC.

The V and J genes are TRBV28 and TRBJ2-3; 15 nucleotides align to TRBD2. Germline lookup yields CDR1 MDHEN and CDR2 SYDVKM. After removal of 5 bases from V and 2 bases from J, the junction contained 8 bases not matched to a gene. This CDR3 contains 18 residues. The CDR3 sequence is CASSRGTSGGTHTDTQYF. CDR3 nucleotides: TGTGCCAGCAGTCGCGGGACTAGCGGGGGGACACACACAGATACGCAGTATTTT. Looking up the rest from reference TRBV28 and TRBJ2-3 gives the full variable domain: DVKVTQSSRYLVKRTGEKVFLECVQDMDHENMFWYRQDPGLGLRLIYFSYDVKMKEKGDIPEGYSVSREKKERFSLILESASTNQTSMYLCASSRGTSGGTHTDTQYFGPGTRLTVL.

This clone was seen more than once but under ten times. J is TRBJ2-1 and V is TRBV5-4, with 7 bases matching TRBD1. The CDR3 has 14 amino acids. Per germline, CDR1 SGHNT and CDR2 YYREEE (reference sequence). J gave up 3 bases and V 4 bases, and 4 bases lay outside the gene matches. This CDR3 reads CASSLGQYYNEQFF. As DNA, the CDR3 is TGTGCCAGCAGCCTGGGACAGTACTACAATGAGCAGTTCTTC. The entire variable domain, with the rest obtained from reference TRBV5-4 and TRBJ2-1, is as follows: ETGVTQSPTHLIKTRGQQVTLRCSSQSGHNTVSWYQQALGQGPQFIFQYYREEENGRGNFPPRFSGLQFPNYSSELNVNALELDDSALYLCASSLGQYYNEQFFGPGTRLTVL.

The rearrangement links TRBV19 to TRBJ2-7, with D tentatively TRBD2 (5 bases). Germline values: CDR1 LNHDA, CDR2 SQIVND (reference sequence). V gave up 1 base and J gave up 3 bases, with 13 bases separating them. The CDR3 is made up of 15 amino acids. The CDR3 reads CASSIARAWGYEQYF. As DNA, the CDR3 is TGTGCCAGTAGTATAGCGAGGGCTTGGGGCTACGAGCAGTACTTC.

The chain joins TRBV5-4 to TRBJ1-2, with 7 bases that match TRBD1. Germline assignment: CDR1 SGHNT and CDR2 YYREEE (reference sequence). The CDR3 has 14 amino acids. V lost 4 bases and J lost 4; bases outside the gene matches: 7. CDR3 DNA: TGTGCCAGCAGCCCGACAGGGTTCGGCTATGGCTACACCTTC. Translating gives CASSPTGFGYGYTF.

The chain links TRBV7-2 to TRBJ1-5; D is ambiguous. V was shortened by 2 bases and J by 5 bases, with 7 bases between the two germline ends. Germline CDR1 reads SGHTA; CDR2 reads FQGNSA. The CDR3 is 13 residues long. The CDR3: CASSLPGYQPQHF. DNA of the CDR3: TGTGCCAGCAGCTTACCGGGTTATCAGCCCCAGCATTTT.

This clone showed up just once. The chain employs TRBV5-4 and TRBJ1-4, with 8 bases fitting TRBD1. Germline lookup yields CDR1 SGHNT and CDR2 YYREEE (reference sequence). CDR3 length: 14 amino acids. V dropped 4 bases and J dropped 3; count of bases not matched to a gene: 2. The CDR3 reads CASSLTGANEKLFF. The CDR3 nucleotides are TGTGCCAGCAGCCTGACAGGGGCTAATGAAAAACTGTTTTTT.

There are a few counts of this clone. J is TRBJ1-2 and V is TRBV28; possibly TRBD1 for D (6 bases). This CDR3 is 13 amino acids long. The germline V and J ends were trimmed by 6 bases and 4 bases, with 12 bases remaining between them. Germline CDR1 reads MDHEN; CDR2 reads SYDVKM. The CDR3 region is CASSWTVTYGYTF. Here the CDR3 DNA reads TGTGCCAGCAGCTGGACAGTCACCTATGGCTACACCTTC.

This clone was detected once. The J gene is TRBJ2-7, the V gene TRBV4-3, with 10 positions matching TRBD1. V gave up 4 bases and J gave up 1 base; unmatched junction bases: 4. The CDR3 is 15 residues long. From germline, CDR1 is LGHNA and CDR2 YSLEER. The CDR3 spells CASSPGQGSSYEQYF. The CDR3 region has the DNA TGCGCCAGCAGCCCGGGACAGGGGAGTTCCTACGAGCAGTACTTC.